This is a list of T cell receptor beta chains from one sample in a study of blood T cells in healthy people across ages. One entry per CDR3 protein, called by TCRdb with MiXCR from the 5' RACE reads. The table shows about 970,000 distinct CDR3 sequences, with just over 50% occurring only once. What was sequenced was blood. These receptors were obtained from an older woman in good health. Both conserved end residues are part of each CDR3. The order of the fields is D gene, clone size, V gene, J gene, CDR3 DNA, CDR3 protein. D genes are given only for firm matches. Clone sizes are given selectively: once, few, many, or a class where the clone is expanded.

.,.,TRBV3-1,TRBJ2-7,TGTGCCAGCAGCCCCCCGATGAACTACGAGCAGTACTTC,CASSPPMNYEQYF
.,.,TRBV28,TRBJ2-1,TGTGCCAGCAGTTCCCCCGCTTCTAGGACCTACAATGAGCAGTTCTTC,CASSSPASRTYNEQFF
.,.,TRBV5-6,TRBJ2-3,TGTGCCAGCAGCTCGGGACTCGGGAGTTTCACAGATACGCAGTATTTT,CASSSGLGSFTDTQYF
.,few,TRBV4-1,TRBJ2-7,TGCGCCAGCAGCCCCGAGGGTCAGAGCTCCTACGAGCAGTACTTC,CASSPEGQSSYEQYF
.,.,TRBV18,TRBJ2-5,TGTGCCAGCTCACCGACCTCAGAGACCCAGTACTTC,CASSPTSETQYF
.,.,TRBV4-3,TRBJ2-3,TGCGCCAGCAGCCAAGAGACCCGGACGGGCCCTCGCACAGATACGCAGTATTTT,CASSQETRTGPRTDTQYF
TRBD1,.,TRBV5-6,TRBJ1-2,TGTGCCAGCAGCTGGGGACAGGGCCACTATGGCTACACCTTC,CASSWGQGHYGYTF
TRBD1,once,TRBV20-1,TRBJ1-2,TGCAGTGCGTCTCCGTCGACAGGGGTTTTTGGCTACACCTTC,CSASPSTGVFGYTF
.,.,TRBV7-2,TRBJ2-5,TGTGCCAGCAGCTCGGAGGGCTCCCAGTACTTC,CASSSEGSQYF
.,.,TRBV7-9,TRBJ2-7,TGTGCCAGCAGCTTAGCGTCAGGGGCCGTTACCTACGAGCAGTACTTC,CASSLASGAVTYEQYF
.,.,TRBV28,TRBJ1-6,TGTGCCAGCGGGGGCCCCCGCCCGGGGCCCCTCCACTTT,CASGGPRPGPLHF
.,.,TRBV7-9,TRBJ2-5,TGTGCCACCGTTGGTTCGAGGGAACAAGAGACCCAGTACTTC,CATVGSREQETQYF
.,.,TRBV28,TRBJ1-6,TGTGCCAGCATCCCAGCCGGGACTATACGTTCACCCCTCCACTTT,CASIPAGTIRSPLHF
.,.,TRBV24-1,TRBJ2-1,TGTGCCACCAAATCCGGTGGTGAGCAGTTCTTC,CATKSGGEQFF
TRBD2,.,TRBV7-2,TRBJ2-1,TGTGCCAGCAGCTTACAGTTCCAGCGGGGCTACAATGAGCAGTTCTTC,CASSLQFQRGYNEQFF
.,.,TRBV4-2,TRBJ2-5,TGTGCCAGCAGCCAAGGTGATGTTCAGTACTTC,CASSQGDVQYF
TRBD2,.,TRBV5-1,TRBJ2-5,TGCGCCAGCAGCCAGGGACTAGCGACAGGGGAAGGAGAGACCCAGTACTTC,CASSQGLATGEGETQYF
.,few,TRBV13,TRBJ1-2,TGTGCCAGCAGCTTACAGGGAATCTATGGCTACACCTTC,CASSLQGIYGYTF
TRBD2,.,TRBV20-1,TRBJ2-1,TGCAGTGCTAGAGATCCTAGCGGGAGGGTATATGAGCAGTTCTTC,CSARDPSGRVYEQFF
.,few,TRBV29-1,TRBJ2-3,TGCAGCGTTGAGGGGGGTTATAGCGGAGATACGCAGTATTTT,CSVEGGYSGDTQYF
.,many,TRBV4-1,TRBJ2-6,TGCGCCAGCAGCCAAGGTGTAAGGCCGCGATCTGGGGCCAACGTCCTGACTTTC,CASSQGVRPRSGANVLTF
.,few,TRBV15,TRBJ1-4,TGTGCCACCAGCACCTTGGGTACAACTAATGAAAAACTGTTTTTT,CATSTLGTTNEKLFF
.,.,TRBV12-3/TRBV12-4,TRBJ2-3,TGTGCCAGCAGTTTGGGAGTCCTAACAGATACGCAGTATTTT,CASSLGVLTDTQYF
.,.,TRBV2,TRBJ2-6,TGTGCCAGCAGTGAGGACGGTGGCTCTGGGGCCAACGTCCCGACTTTC,CASSEDGGSGANVPTF
.,.,TRBV4-3,TRBJ2-3,TGCGCCAGCAGCCAAGATTGGCGGGATACGCAGTATTTT,CASSQDWRDTQYF
TRBD2,.,TRBV3-1,TRBJ2-7,TGTGCCAGCAGCCAAGTGCCTAGCGGGATGGCTTACGAGCAGTACTTC,CASSQVPSGMAYEQYF
.,few,TRBV29-1,TRBJ2-3,TGCAGCGTTGAAGAATTTCCGGCGCTGAGCACAGATACGCAGTATTTT,CSVEEFPALSTDTQYF
.,few,TRBV28,TRBJ1-6,TGTGGCGGCAGAAATTCACCCCTCCACTTT,CGGRNSPLHF
.,.,TRBV3-1,TRBJ1-5,TGTGCCAGCAGCCGGAGGGATTCGAATCAGCCCCAGCATTTT,CASSRRDSNQPQHF
TRBD1,.,TRBV27,TRBJ2-7,TGTGCCAGCAGTCCGGGCCCCGACAGGGGGCGAAACGAGCAGTACTTC,CASSPGPDRGRNEQYF
.,once,TRBV29-1,TRBJ2-2,TGCAGCGTACAGGCGGGTGACACCGGGGAGCTGTTTTTT,CSVQAGDTGELFF
TRBD1,.,TRBV28,TRBJ1-2,TGTGCCAGCAGTCCCGGGACAGGGGGCCTCTATGGCTACACCTTC,CASSPGTGGLYGYTF
.,few,TRBV12-3/TRBV12-4,TRBJ2-5,TGTGCCAGCAGTTTTGGGCAGTTCGAGACCCAGTACTTC,CASSFGQFETQYF
TRBD2,.,TRBV20-1,TRBJ2-1,TGCAGTGCTAGCCCCGCCGGACTAGCCGGGGGTGAGCAGTTCTTC,CSASPAGLAGGEQFF
TRBD2,few,TRBV15,TRBJ2-7,TGTGCCACCAGCGGAGGACTAGCGGGAGCCTCCTACGAGCAGTACTTC,CATSGGLAGASYEQYF
TRBD2,.,TRBV3-1,TRBJ2-7,TGTGCCAGCAGCCGCCGGACTAGCCGACACAATGAGCAGTACTTC,CASSRRTSRHNEQYF
TRBD2,.,TRBV6-1,TRBJ2-1,TGTGCCAGCAGCGCCGGGACTAGCGGCGCCTACTCCTACAATGAGCAGTTCTTC,CASSAGTSGAYSYNEQFF
TRBD2,.,TRBV2,TRBJ2-4,TGTGCCAGCAGTCCCGCGGGAGGCCCCAAAAACATTCAGTACTTC,CASSPAGGPKNIQYF
.,.,TRBV7-2,TRBJ2-3,TGTGCCAGCAGCATGATACTAGGCACAGATACGCAGTATTTT,CASSMILGTDTQYF
.,.,TRBV29-1,TRBJ2-7,TGCAGCGTTGTCGACAACGGTAGCAACGAACAGTACTTC,CSVVDNGSNEQYF
.,.,TRBV27,TRBJ1-6,TGTGCCAGCAGCTCAGGGTATAGCGCCTATAATTCACCCCTCCACTTT,CASSSGYSAYNSPLHF
TRBD2,.,TRBV20-1,TRBJ2-5,TGCAGTGCTGACCAAGATCTGGGGGGAGGGCCGGGTGAGCAGTACTTC,CSADQDLGGGPGEQYF
.,.,TRBV7-9,TRBJ1-4,TGTGCCAGCAGCCCGTCACTGGGGGCGGAAGAAAAACTGTTTTTT,CASSPSLGAEEKLFF
TRBD1,few,TRBV27,TRBJ2-7,TGTGCCAGCAGTCGACAAGGGACAGGTGGTTACGAGCAGTACTTC,CASSRQGTGGYEQYF
.,few,TRBV4-1,TRBJ2-7,TGCGCCAGCAGCCAATCAGACTCCTACGAGCAGTACTTC,CASSQSDSYEQYF
.,.,TRBV13,TRBJ2-5,TGTGCCAGCTGGGGAAGCGGGACATACCAAGAGACCCAGTACTTC,CASWGSGTYQETQYF
.,.,TRBV7-8,TRBJ1-1,TGTGCCAGCAGCTTAGAGGACACTGAAGCTTTCTTT,CASSLEDTEAFF
.,few,TRBV12-3/TRBV12-4,TRBJ1-2,TGTGCCAGCAGTTCACAGGGTGTTAGCGGCTACACCTTC,CASSSQGVSGYTF
.,many,TRBV18,TRBJ2-7,TGTGCCAGCAGCCCTAGCTCCTACGAGCAGTACTTC,CASSPSSYEQYF
TRBD1,.,TRBV10-2,TRBJ1-1,TGCGCCAGCACAGGACAGGCGATGAACACTGAAGCTTTCTTT,CASTGQAMNTEAFF
.,few,TRBV3-1,TRBJ2-5,TGTGCCAGCAGCCTCAGCTTACGAAACCAAGAGACCCAGTACTTC,CASSLSLRNQETQYF
.,.,TRBV7-6,TRBJ2-7,TGTGCCAGCAGCCCGTCGAGCAACGAGCAGTACTTC,CASSPSSNEQYF
TRBD2,.,TRBV20-1,TRBJ2-1,TGCAGTGCAACCCTAGCGGGATACAATGAGCAGTTCTTC,CSATLAGYNEQFF
.,.,TRBV7-2,TRBJ2-5,TGTGCCAGCAGCTTATTTTTGGCGTTTCGGGAGACCCGGTACTTC,CASSLFLAFRETRYF
.,few,TRBV28,TRBJ2-7,TGTGCCAGCAGTTTCGGGTTAGTGGGTTACGAGCAGTACTTC,CASSFGLVGYEQYF